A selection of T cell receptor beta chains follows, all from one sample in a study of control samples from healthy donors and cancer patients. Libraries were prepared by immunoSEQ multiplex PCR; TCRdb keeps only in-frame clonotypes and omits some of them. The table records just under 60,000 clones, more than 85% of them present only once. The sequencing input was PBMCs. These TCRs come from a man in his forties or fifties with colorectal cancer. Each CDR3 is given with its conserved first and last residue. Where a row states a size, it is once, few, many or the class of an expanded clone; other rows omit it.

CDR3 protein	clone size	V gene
CASSLAQNTEAFF	-	TRBV5-4
CAIGGAVNYGYTF	-	TRBV6-5
CASSLDGGGRDTQYF	-	TRBV11-3
CASSSDPSGNTIYF	-	TRBV7-3
CASSYVFGLAGTYEQYF	-	TRBV6-2/TRBV6-3
CASSRQGYNQPQHF	-	TRBV18
CASSAPGQGVRGYTF	-	TRBV25-1
CASSPPTGVVGTDTQYF	-	TRBV11-2
CASTRGTGISYNEQFF	-	TRBV7-8
CASSLGPYEKLFF	-	TRBV7-8
CASSLSPNEQFF	-	TRBV7-3
CASSAQGANTGELFF	-	TRBV7-8
CASSGGGNYGYTF	-	TRBV18
CASSLENARNTGELFF	once	TRBV5-1
CASSTEADTQYF	-	TRBV9
CASSVRARGGIVEQYF	-	TRBV19
CSASLGNQPQHF	-	TRBV20-1
CASSDVWGIGGDSPLHF	once	TRBV5-1
CASSQGKRVGTEAFF	-	TRBV4-2
CASSGGEDTQYF	-	TRBV2
CASSHGTNNEQFF	-	TRBV4-3
CAWTGQGSTEAFF	-	TRBV30
CASSSNNYGYTF	-	TRBV27
CASSPYRDNEQFF	-	TRBV18
CASSLGGASNSPLHF	-	TRBV7-3